These 23 T cell receptor beta chains came from one sample sequenced in a study of blood T cell repertoires in COVID-19. TCRdb's copy holds only in-frame clones and misses some; the assay was immunoSEQ multiplex PCR. The table lists about 95,000 clones, approximately 84% of them singletons, with around 25% in the top ten. The sample taken for sequencing was peripheral blood. Every receptor here comes from an elderly man with active or convalescent COVID-19.

The chain has TRBV5-5 and TRBJ1-1, with D possibly being TRBD1 (5 bases). Germline values: CDR1 SGHKS, CDR2 YYEKEE (reference sequence). The CDR3 has 13 amino acids. Trimming took 7 bases from V and 1 from J, leaving 11 bases between them. CDR3: CASARQTNTEAFF. The CDR3 DNA follows: TGTGCCAGCGCCAGACAGACGAACACTGAAGCTTTCTTT.

The V gene is TRBV11-3, the J gene TRBJ2-5, with a weak D call TRBD1 (6 bases). The CDR3 runs to 13 residues. From germline, CDR1 is SGHNT and CDR2 YENEEA. V lost 4 bases, J lost 3 bases, and 9 bases lay in between. CDR3 nucleotide sequence: TGTGCCAGCAGCTCTCGGACAGAAGAGACCCAGTACTTC. It encodes CASSSRTEETQYF.

The chain joins TRBV7-9 to TRBJ1-1; the match to TRBD1 covers 7 bases. There are 16 residues in the CDR3. The germline CDR1 and CDR2 sequences are SEHNR and FQNEAQ (reference sequence). Trimming cost V 1 base and J 5 bases; bases outside gene matches: 10. The CDR3 sequence is CASSLGSTGFSTEAFF. The CDR3 DNA follows: TGTGCCAGCAGCTTAGGGTCGACAGGGTTTAGTACTGAAGCTTTCTTT.

The chain links TRBV7-9 to TRBJ2-5, with 15 bases identical to TRBD2. V trimming: 8 bases; J trimming: 2 bases; junction bases outside the gene matches: 9. Germline CDR1 reads SEHNR; CDR2 reads FQNEAQ (reference sequence). CDR3 length: 17 amino acids. As DNA, the CDR3 is TGTGCCAGCCTCGCGCGGGGACTAGCGGGGGGACAAGAGACCCAGTACTTC. Translated, it gives CASLARGLAGGQETQYF.

The chain uses TRBV29-1 and TRBJ1-1, with no clear D. Trimming removed 7 bases from V and 0 bases from J, with 12 bases in between. This CDR3 region has 13 residues. Germline assignment: CDR1 SQVTM and CDR2 ANQGSEA. CDR3 sequence (DNA): TGCAGCGCCTGGACGGGAATGAACACTGAAGCTTTCTTT. Translated, it gives CSAWTGMNTEAFF. Based on the CDR3 plus reference TRBV29-1 and TRBJ1-1, the full variable domain is SAVISQKPSRDICQRGTSLTIQCQVDSQVTMMFWYRQQPGQSLTLIATANQGSEATYESGFVIDKFPISRPNLTFSTLTVSNMSPEDSSIYLCSAWTGMNTEAFFGQGTRLTVV.

V usage is TRBV3-1 (or the pseudogene TRBV3-2) and J usage is TRBJ1-2; D gene ambiguous. Per the germline V gene, CDR1 is LGHDT and CDR2 is YNNKEL (reference sequence). The germline V and J ends were trimmed by 5 bases and 6 bases, with 13 bases remaining between them. This CDR3 contains 13 residues. The CDR3 protein is CASSGPTPHGYTF. DNA of the CDR3: TGTGCCAGCAGCGGCCCCACCCCCCATGGCTACACCTTC.

This clone is a singleton in its sample. The genes are TRBV5-1 and TRBJ1-1; D is unclear. Trimming took off 0 bases at V and 7 bases at J, with 7 bases between the two ends. CDR1 and CDR2 (germline): SGHRS, YFSETQ. CDR3 length: 12 amino acids. The CDR3 sequence is CASSLDRYEAFF. In nucleotides, the CDR3 is TGCGCCAGCAGCTTGGACAGATATGAAGCTTTCTTT.

This clone was observed a few times. The chain links TRBV7-9 to TRBJ2-7, with D possibly being TRBD1 (6 bases). CDR1 is SEHNR, CDR2 FQNEAQ, per germline (reference sequence). V shed 2 bases and J shed 5 bases, with 7 bases lying between them. The CDR3 is 12 amino acids. In DNA, the CDR3 is TGTGCCAGCAGCTTAAAGGGGGACGAGCAGTACTTC. Amino acids: CASSLKGDEQYF.

This clone was seen only once. V usage is TRBV19 and J usage is TRBJ2-1, with a tentative D call TRBD1 (7 bases). CDR3 size: 15 residues. Germline V gene sequence: CDR1 LNHDA, CDR2 SQIVND (reference sequence). Deletions cut 2 bases from V and 5 bases from J, with 13 bases between. CDR3 sequence reads: CASSIRTGGDNEQFF. CDR3 coding DNA: TGTGCCAGTAGTATACGGACAGGAGGGGACAATGAGCAGTTCTTC.

This clone was observed once. The chain uses TRBV7-2 and TRBJ1-4, with D tentatively TRBD1 (6 bases). Germline loops: CDR1 SGHTA, CDR2 FQGNSA. The CDR3 consists of 15 residues. Deletions cut 4 bases from V and 7 bases from J, with 16 bases between. CDR3 protein: CASSSRSGEGEKLFF. As DNA, the CDR3 is TGTGCCAGCAGCTCTAGGTCAGGGGAGGGTGAAAAACTGTTTTTT.

The chain recombines TRBV5-1 with TRBJ2-5; D is perhaps TRBD1 (6 bases). Germline assignment: CDR1 SGHRS and CDR2 YFSETQ. This CDR3 region has 14 residues. The germline V and J ends were trimmed by 3 bases and 5 bases, with 14 bases remaining between them. The DNA for the CDR3 is TGCGCCAGCAGCTGGCAGGGGCGGATGGAGACCCAGTACTTC. It codes for CASSWQGRMETQYF.

The CDR3 nucleotides read TGTGCCAGCAGCTTAGATGGTGGACTAGGGGTAGAGACCCAGTACTTC. This encodes CASSLDGGLGVETQYF. The genes are TRBV11-2 and TRBJ2-5; 7 nucleotides agree with TRBD2. CDR3 length: 16 amino acids. Trimming removed 0 bases from V and 4 bases from J; junction bases left unmatched: 8. Germline V gene lookup returns CDR1 SGHAT and CDR2 FQNNGV.

The chain carries TRBV30 and TRBJ2-5, with 9 positions matching TRBD1. The V and J ends lost 4 bases and 2 bases, in that order; junction bases with no gene match: 8. CDR1 is GTSNPN, CDR2 SVGIG, per germline (reference sequence). There are 15 residues in the CDR3. CDR3 region: CAWIETGQGQETQYF. The DNA of the CDR3 is TGTGCCTGGATCGAAACGGGACAGGGACAAGAGACCCAGTACTTC.

V usage is TRBV5-5 and J usage is TRBJ1-1; 7 positions agree with TRBD1. V lost 1 base to trimming and J lost 11 bases; unmatched junction nucleotides: 11. CDR3 length: 14 amino acids. Germline V gene sequence: CDR1 SGHKS, CDR2 YYEKEE (reference sequence). The CDR3, as DNA: TGTGCCAGCAGCTTGCAGGGGGTTGGGTCCTCGGCTTTCTTT. This gives the protein CASSLQGVGSSAFF.

The chain recombines TRBV6-4 with TRBJ2-3; TRBD2 matches at 8 bases. After removal of 2 bases from V and 0 bases from J, the junction contained 1 base not matched to a gene. The CDR3 spans 15 residues. Germline V CDR1 and CDR2: MRHNA, SNTAGT. As DNA, the CDR3 is TGTGCCAGCAGTGACCAGCGGGGGAGCACAGATACGCAGTATTTT. Translating gives CASSDQRGSTDTQYF.

The CDR3 region has the DNA TGTGCCAGCAGCACAAGCGGGATCACAGATACGCAGTATTTT. This sequence encodes CASSTSGITDTQYF. This sequence joins TRBV5-4 and TRBJ2-3; 7 nucleotides match TRBD2. Germline V gene sequence: CDR1 SGHNT, CDR2 YYREEE (reference sequence). V was pared by 4 bases and J by 2 bases, with 4 bases of the junction left unmatched. This CDR3 spans 14 amino acids. Together with reference TRBV5-4 and TRBJ2-3, the CDR3 gives the full variable domain: ETGVTQSPTHLIKTRGQQVTLRCSSQSGHNTVSWYQQALGQGPQFIFQYYREEENGRGNFPPRFSGLQFPNYSSELNVNALELDDSALYLCASSTSGITDTQYFGPGTRLTVL.

The chain uses TRBV2 and TRBJ1-3; D remains ambiguous. The CDR3 is 12 residues long. CDR1 and CDR2 (germline): SNHLY, FYNNEI. V was cut by 2 bases and J by 8 bases, with 7 bases left in between. The CDR3 spells CASSESRYTIYF. CDR3 coding DNA: TGTGCCAGCAGTGAATCGCGGTACACCATATATTTT. Full variable domain (rest looked up from reference TRBV2 and TRBJ1-3): EPEVTQTPSHQVTQMGQEVILRCVPISNHLYFYWYRQILGQKVEFLVSFYNNEISEKSEIFDDQFSVERPDGSNFTLKIRSTKLEDSAMYFCASSESRYTIYFGEGSWLTVV.

The chain employs TRBV27 and TRBJ2-3; 9 positions match TRBD1. With 4 bases clipped from V and 3 bases from J, the junction kept 8 bases outside the gene matches. This CDR3 has 16 amino acids. CDR1 and CDR2 from the germline V gene are MNHEY and SMNVEV (reference sequence). CDR3 in amino acids: CASSSRTGVGTDTQYF. The DNA for the CDR3 is TGTGCCAGCAGTTCCCGGACAGGGGTGGGTACAGATACGCAGTATTTT.

This clone was observed once. This rearrangement joins TRBV2 to TRBJ1-5; 7 positions match TRBD1. The J segment lost 4 bases and the V segment lost 1 base, leaving 4 bases of the junction unmatched. CDR1 is SNHLY and CDR2 is FYNNEI in the germline V gene. The CDR3 extends over 15 amino acids. CDR3 DNA sequence: TGTGCCAGCAGTGAAGGGACAGGTGTGAATCAGCCCCAGCATTTT. As protein: CASSEGTGVNQPQHF. Using reference TRBV2 and TRBJ1-5 for the parts outside the CDR3, the full variable domain is EPEVTQTPSHQVTQMGQEVILRCVPISNHLYFYWYRQILGQKVEFLVSFYNNEISEKSEIFDDQFSVERPDGSNFTLKIRSTKLEDSAMYFCASSEGTGVNQPQHFGDGTRLSIL.

J is TRBJ1-5 and V is TRBV6-5, with unresolved D. Trimming pared 8 bases from V and 0 bases from J, leaving 14 bases between. The CDR3 is 15 amino acids. Germline CDR1 is MNHEY and CDR2 is SVGAGI. CDR3 region: CASGSYGDSNQPQHF. CDR3 nucleotide sequence: TGTGCCAGCGGGTCATACGGGGATAGCAATCAGCCCCAGCATTTT.

This clone was picked up one time. DNA for the CDR3: TGTGCCAGCCTTTGGGACTTAGGAACCTACGAGCAGTACTTC. This encodes CASLWDLGTYEQYF. The gene calls are TRBV6-5 and TRBJ2-7; D is perhaps TRBD2 (6 bases). V lost 8 bases and J lost 2, with 16 bases in between. This CDR3 region has 14 residues. The germline CDR1 and CDR2 sequences are MNHEY and SVGAGI.

This clone occurred a few times. This chain links TRBV9 with TRBJ1-1; TRBD1 might be the D (6 bases). V was pared by 4 bases and J by 3 bases, with 16 bases between. The CDR3 runs 15 residues. Germline CDR1 SGDLS, CDR2 YYNGEE. In DNA form, the CDR3 reads TGTGCCAGCAGCCAGGGAGGGGACACCTACACTGAAGCTTTCTTT. Translating it yields CASSQGGDTYTEAFF.

The rearrangement links TRBV5-1 to TRBJ2-5; TRBD2 agrees at 8 bases. The CDR3 runs 16 residues. V was pared by 4 bases and J by 5 bases, with 13 bases of the junction left unmatched. Germline CDR1 and CDR2: SGHRS and YFSETQ. CDR3 bases: TGCGCCAGCAGCCATCCGGCCGCGGGGGGAGGGGAGACCCAGTACTTC. It encodes CASSHPAAGGGETQYF.